This T cell receptor beta chain was observed in a study of shared clonotypes between healthy human individuals. The naive CD8 subset, CD45RO-negative cells positively selected for CCR7, excluded terminally differentiated effector memory CD45RA+ cells. None of the donors, who were healthy HIV-negative adults, had recently had acute infections or vaccinations. All participating donors were Caucasian adults from Nashville, Tennessee. Assay: immunoSEQ multiplex PCR; the TCRdb copy retains only in-frame clones and omits some. The sample has approximately 1.9 million clones, around 93% seen once. Overall study findings and caveats: Researchers found naive subsets generally carried larger estimated richness than memory subsets.

About this clone itself: Antigen: not known.

Sequencing input: naive CD8+ T cells from PBMCs. The TCR was taken from a man aged 18 to 35 in good health. Some clones in this sample may be carry-over from other donors' samples.

This CDR3 reads CASSSRSGVRGTEAFF. The CDR3 DNA sequence: TGTGCCAGCAGTTCGAGATCTGGGGTTAGAGGGACTGAAGCTTTCTTT. The rearrangement links TRBV27 to TRBJ1-1; D unclear. Trimming cost V 4 bases and J 5 bases, with 20 bases left between them. The length of the CDR3 is 16 residues. Germline CDR1 is MNHEY and CDR2 is SMNVEV (reference sequence).